This T cell receptor (beta chain) was profiled in a study of blood T cells in healthy people across ages. General observations from the study: There was no known CMV status for donors, so expanded clonotype changes were possibly confounded.

V lost 2 bases to trimming and J lost 2 bases, with 7 bases between them. Germline V gene lookup returns CDR1 DFQATT and CDR2 SNEGSKA (reference sequence). CDR3 length: 13 residues. Total RNA extraction produced at least 6 micrograms (per sample) for the study. A sample-barcoded 5' primer and a J-beta primer mix were used in a second PCR of roughly 7 to 11 cycles. TCRdb called the 5' RACE reads again in MiXCR, with one record for every CDR3 protein. The table has about 930,000 distinct CDR3 sequences, about 29% seen once. This clonotype showed up many times. Its cognate antigen is unknown. The data were also submitted as part of a second study, on T cells of mothers and their children. This second study notes: Healthy Caucasian mothers, three in number, and their six children were the donors. Slightly, though not significantly, more overlap was seen in related than in unrelated mother-child pairs.

The sequenced material came from blood. This chain links TRBV20-1 with TRBJ2-1; D is ambiguous. This receptor was identified in a woman aged 35 to 49 in good health. CDR3 region: CSARWPPYNEQFF. Written as DNA, the CDR3 is TGCAGTGCTAGATGGCCCCCCTACAATGAGCAGTTCTTC.